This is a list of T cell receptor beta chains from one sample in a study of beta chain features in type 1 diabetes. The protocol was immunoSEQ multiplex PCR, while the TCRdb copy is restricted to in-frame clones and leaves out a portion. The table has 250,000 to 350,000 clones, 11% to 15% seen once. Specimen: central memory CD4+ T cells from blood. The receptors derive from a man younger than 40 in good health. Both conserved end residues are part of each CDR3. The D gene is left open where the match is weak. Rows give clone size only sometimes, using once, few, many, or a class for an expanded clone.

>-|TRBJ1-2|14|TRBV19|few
CASSIDPGLSGYTF
TGTGCCAGTAGTATAGACCCAGGGTTAAGCGGCTACACCTTC
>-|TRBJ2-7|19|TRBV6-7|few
CASSLFWSTSGATNYEQYF
TGTGCCAGCAGTTTATTTTGGAGTACGTCTGGGGCGACAAACTACGAGCAGTACTTC
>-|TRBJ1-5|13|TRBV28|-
CASRKQNNQPQHF
TGTGCCAGCAGAAAACAGAACAATCAGCCCCAGCATTTT
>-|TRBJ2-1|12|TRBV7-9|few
CASSSERREQFF
TGTGCCAGCAGCTCAGAGCGAAGGGAGCAGTTCTTC
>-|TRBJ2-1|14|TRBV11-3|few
CASSLMGESNEQFF
TGTGCCAGCAGCTTAATGGGGGAGAGCAATGAGCAGTTCTTC
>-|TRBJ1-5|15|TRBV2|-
CASSSGNQGLEPQHF
TGTGCCAGCTCCTCAGGAAATCAGGGATTGGAGCCCCAGCATTTT
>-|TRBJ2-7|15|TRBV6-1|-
CASSAGTDSSYEQYF
TGTGCCAGCAGTGCGGGGACTGATAGCTCCTACGAGCAGTACTTC
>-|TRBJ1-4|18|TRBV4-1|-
CASSPDYLQPRVNEKLFF
TGCGCCAGCAGCCCGGATTACCTCCAGCCACGGGTTAATGAAAAACTGTTTTTT
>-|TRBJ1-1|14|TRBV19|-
CASSITGYDTEAFF
TGTGCCAGTAGTATAACGGGTTACGACACTGAAGCTTTCTTT
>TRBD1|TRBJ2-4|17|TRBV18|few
CASSGQGAHVTKNIQYF
TGTGCCAGCTCCGGGCAGGGGGCGCATGTAACCAAAAACATTCAGTACTTC
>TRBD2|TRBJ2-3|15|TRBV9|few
CASSVEGLEGDTQYF
TGTGCCAGCAGCGTAGAGGGACTAGAGGGAGATACGCAGTATTTT
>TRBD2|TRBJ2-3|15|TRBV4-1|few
CASSPEGSGSLTQYF
TGCGCCAGCAGCCCTGAGGGGAGCGGGAGCTTAACGCAGTATTTT
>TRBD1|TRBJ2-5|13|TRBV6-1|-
CASRRGQGETQYF
TGTGCCAGCAGAAGAGGACAGGGCGAGACCCAGTACTTC
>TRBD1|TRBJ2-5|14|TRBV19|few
CASSIETGEETQYF
TGTGCCAGTAGTATAGAGACAGGGGAAGAGACCCAGTACTTC
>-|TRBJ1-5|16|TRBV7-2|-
CASSPRGGKGNQPQHF
TGTGCCAGCAGCCCCAGGGGAGGTAAGGGCAATCAGCCCCAGCATTTT
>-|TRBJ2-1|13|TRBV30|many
CAWSVRSRGEQFF
TGTGCCTGGAGTGTACGGTCAAGGGGTGAGCAGTTCTTC
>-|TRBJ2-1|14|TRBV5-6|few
CASIPRLAYNEQFF
TGTGCCAGCATCCCCAGACTAGCCTACAATGAGCAGTTCTTC
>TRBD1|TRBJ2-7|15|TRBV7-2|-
CASSLPDRGNYEQYF
TGTGCCAGCAGCTTACCAGACAGGGGGAACTACGAGCAGTACTTC
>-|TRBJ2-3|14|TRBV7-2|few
CASSQEGGLKVGYF
TGTGCCAGCAGCCAAGAAGGGGGGCTAAAGGTGGGGTATTTT
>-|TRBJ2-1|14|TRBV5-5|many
CASSLVGRSHEQFF
TGTGCCAGCAGCTTGGTAGGCAGGTCCCATGAGCAGTTCTTC
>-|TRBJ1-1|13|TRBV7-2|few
CASSLEGDRAAFF
TGTGCCAGCAGCCTAGAGGGGGATAGGGCAGCTTTCTTT
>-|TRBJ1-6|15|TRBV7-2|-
CASSLVGRIDSPLHF
TGTGCCAGCAGCTTAGTAGGCCGGATAGATTCACCCCTCCACTTT
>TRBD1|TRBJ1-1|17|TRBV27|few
CASSLRADRVMNTEAFF
TGTGCCAGCAGTTTAAGGGCGGACAGGGTTATGAACACTGAAGCTTTCTTT
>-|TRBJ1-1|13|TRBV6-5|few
CASLPGQNTEAFF
TGTGCCAGCTTACCGGGACAGAACACTGAAGCTTTCTTT
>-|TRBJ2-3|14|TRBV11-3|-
CASSYRDGSDTQYF
TGTGCCAGCAGCTACAGGGATGGGTCAGATACGCAGTATTTT
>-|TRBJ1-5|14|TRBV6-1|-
CASSDPGSNQPQHF
TGTGCCAGCAGTGACCCTGGGTCCAATCAGCCCCAGCATTTT
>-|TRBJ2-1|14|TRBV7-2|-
CASSPDITESEQFF
TGTGCCAGCAGCCCAGACATAACAGAGAGTGAGCAGTTCTTC
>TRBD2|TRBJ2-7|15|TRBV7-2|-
CASSLMSSGAYEQYF
TGTGCCAGCAGCTTAATGTCTAGCGGGGCCTACGAGCAGTACTTC
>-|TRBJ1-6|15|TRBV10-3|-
CAISESRGQDSPLHF
TGTGCCATCAGTGAGTCGCGGGGGCAGGATTCACCCCTCCACTTT
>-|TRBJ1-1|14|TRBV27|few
CASSLLGVNTEAFF
TGTGCCAGCAGTTTATTGGGGGTGAACACTGAAGCTTTCTTT
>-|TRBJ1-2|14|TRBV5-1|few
CASNEEGGSYGYTF
TGCGCCAGCAACGAAGAGGGGGGGAGCTATGGCTACACCTTC
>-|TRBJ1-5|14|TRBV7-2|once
CASSPDTFNQPQHF
TGTGCCAGCAGCCCAGACACCTTCAATCAGCCCCAGCATTTT
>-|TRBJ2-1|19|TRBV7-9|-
CASSPDSGPPGSLGNEQFF
TGTGCCAGCAGCCCGGATAGCGGACCCCCAGGGAGTTTGGGCAATGAGCAGTTCTTC
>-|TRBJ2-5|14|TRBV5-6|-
CASSSPQQGETQYF
TGTGCCAGCAGCTCACCCCAACAGGGAGAGACCCAGTACTTC
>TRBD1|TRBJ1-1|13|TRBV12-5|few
CASGFQGGTEAFF
TGTGCTAGTGGTTTTCAGGGGGGCACTGAAGCTTTCTTT
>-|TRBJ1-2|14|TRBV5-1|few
CASNFLGVDYGYTF
TGCGCCAGCAACTTTCTGGGGGTGGACTATGGCTACACCTTC
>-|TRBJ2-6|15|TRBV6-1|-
CASSEAGAGANVLTF
TGTGCCAGCAGTGAAGCAGGGGCTGGGGCCAACGTCCTGACTTTC
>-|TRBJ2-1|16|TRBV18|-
CASTPFQGRMDNEQFF
TGTGCCAGCACTCCTTTCCAGGGGAGGATGGACAATGAGCAGTTCTTC
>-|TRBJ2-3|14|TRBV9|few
CASSVASSPDTQYF
TGTGCCAGCAGCGTAGCTAGTTCCCCCGATACGCAGTATTTT
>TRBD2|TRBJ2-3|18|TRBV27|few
CASSSPGLAGRSGDTQYF
TGTGCCAGCAGTTCCCCGGGACTAGCGGGACGTTCTGGAGATACGCAGTATTTT
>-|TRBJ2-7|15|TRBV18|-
CASSPTLDKPYEQYF
TGTGCCAGCTCACCGACTCTGGACAAACCCTACGAGCAGTACTTC
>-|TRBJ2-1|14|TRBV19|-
CASTRTLWGNEQFF
TGTGCCAGTACCCGGACCCTCTGGGGGAATGAGCAGTTCTTC